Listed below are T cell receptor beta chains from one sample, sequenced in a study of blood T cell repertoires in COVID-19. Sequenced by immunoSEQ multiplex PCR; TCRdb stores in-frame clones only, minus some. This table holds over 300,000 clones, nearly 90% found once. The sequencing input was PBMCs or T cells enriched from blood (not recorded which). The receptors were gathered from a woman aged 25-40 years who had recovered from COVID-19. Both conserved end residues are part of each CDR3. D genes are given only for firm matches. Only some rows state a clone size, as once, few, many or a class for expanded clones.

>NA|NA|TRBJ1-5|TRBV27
CASSLPGRESNQPQHF
TGTGCCAGCAGTTTACCGGGGAGGGAGAGCAATCAGCCCCAGCATTTT
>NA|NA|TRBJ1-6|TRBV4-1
CASSQTGHGDSPLHF
TGCGCCAGCAGCCAGACGGGACATGGCGATTCACCCCTCCACTTT
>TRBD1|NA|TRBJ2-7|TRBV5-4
CASSLAGTGSYEQYF
TGTGCCAGCAGCTTGGCCGGGACAGGCTCCTACGAGCAGTACTTC
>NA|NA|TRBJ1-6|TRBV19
CASSRTVSFSSPLHF
TGTGCCAGTAGTAGGACAGTTTCTTTCAGTTCACCCCTCCACTTT
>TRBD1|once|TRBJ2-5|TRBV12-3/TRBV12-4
CASSGDSQETQYF
TGTGCCAGCAGCGGGGACAGCCAAGAGACCCAGTACTTC
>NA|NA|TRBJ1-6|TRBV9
CASSTRDYNSPLHF
TGTGCCAGCAGCACACGGGATTATAATTCACCCCTCCACTTT
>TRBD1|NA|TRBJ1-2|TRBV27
CASSPLAGTGGLYGYTF
TGTGCCAGCAGTCCACTCGCCGGGACAGGGGGCCTCTATGGCTACACCTTC
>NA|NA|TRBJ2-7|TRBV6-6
CAIATGAYEQYF
TGTGCCATCGCGACAGGAGCCTACGAGCAGTACTTC
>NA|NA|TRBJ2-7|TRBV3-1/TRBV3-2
CASSHGTPTYEQYF
TGTGCCAGCAGCCACGGGACACCTACCTACGAGCAGTACTTC
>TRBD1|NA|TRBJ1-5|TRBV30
CAWSEGAGQPQHF
TGTGCCTGGAGTGAGGGGGCTGGGCAGCCCCAGCATTTT
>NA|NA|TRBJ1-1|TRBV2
CARSGSRVFF
TGTGCCAGGAGTGGATCTCGGGTTTTCTTT
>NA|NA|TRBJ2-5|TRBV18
CASSPVQETQYF
TGTGCCAGCTCACCAGTACAAGAGACCCAGTACTTC
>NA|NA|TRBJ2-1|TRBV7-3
CASSPRGRDEQFF
TGTGCCAGCAGCCCCAGGGGTAGGGATGAGCAGTTCTTC
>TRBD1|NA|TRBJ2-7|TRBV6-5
CASSYGDRGSYEQYF
TGTGCCAGCAGTTACGGGGACAGGGGTTCCTACGAGCAGTACTTC
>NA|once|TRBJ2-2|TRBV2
CASISSRGTGELFF
TGTGCCAGCATTTCCTCCAGGGGAACCGGGGAGCTGTTTTTT
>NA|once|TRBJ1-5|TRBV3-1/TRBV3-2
CASSQDGGSNQPQHF
TGTGCCAGCAGCCAGGACGGAGGTAGCAATCAGCCCCAGCATTTT
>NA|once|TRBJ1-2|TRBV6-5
CANGTYGGYTF
TGTGCCAACGGGACATACGGGGGCTACACCTTC
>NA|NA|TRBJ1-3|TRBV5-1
CASSPGVGGSSGNTIYF
TGCGCCAGCAGCCCCGGGGTTGGCGGGAGCTCTGGAAACACCATATATTTT
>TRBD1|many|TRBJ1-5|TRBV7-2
CASSLTGGSQPQHF
TGTGCCAGCAGTTTGACAGGGGGCAGTCAGCCCCAGCATTTT
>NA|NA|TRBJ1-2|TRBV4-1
CASSSTSVGVNGYTF
TGCGCCAGCAGCTCAACCTCGGTCGGGGTTAATGGCTACACCTTC
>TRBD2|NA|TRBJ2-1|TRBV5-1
CASSRGLAGDEQFF
TGCGCCAGCAGCCGGGGACTAGCGGGCGATGAGCAGTTCTTC
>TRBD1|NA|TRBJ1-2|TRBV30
CAWSVGTGYGYTF
TGTGCCTGGAGTGTTGGGACAGGCTATGGCTACACCTTC
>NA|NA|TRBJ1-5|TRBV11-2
CASIILDSKNSNQPQHF
TGTGCCAGCATCATCCTGGACTCCAAGAATAGCAATCAGCCCCAGCATTTT
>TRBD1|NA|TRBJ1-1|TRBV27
CASSRDRGPAEAFF
TGTGCCAGCAGTAGGGACAGGGGGCCTGCTGAAGCTTTCTTT
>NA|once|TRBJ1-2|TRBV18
CASSPPPGMGGYTF
TGTGCCAGCTCACCACCGCCAGGGATGGGTGGCTACACCTTC
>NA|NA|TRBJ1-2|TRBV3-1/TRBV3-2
CASSQVSSYGYTF
TGTGCCAGCAGCCAAGTGTCCTCCTATGGCTACACCTTC
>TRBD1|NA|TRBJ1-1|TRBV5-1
CASSLRQGMTEAFF
TGCGCCAGCAGCCTTCGACAGGGAATGACTGAAGCTTTCTTT
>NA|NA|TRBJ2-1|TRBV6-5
CASSFQGLEHNEQFF
TGTGCCAGCAGCTTTCAGGGCCTGGAACACAATGAGCAGTTCTTC
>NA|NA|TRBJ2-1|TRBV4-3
CASSQETSLYNEQFF
TGCGCCAGCAGCCAAGAAACGTCACTCTACAATGAGCAGTTCTTC
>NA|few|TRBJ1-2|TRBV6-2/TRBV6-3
CASSYSGTERIYGYTF
TGTGCCAGCAGTTACTCGGGCACAGAACGAATTTATGGCTACACCTTC
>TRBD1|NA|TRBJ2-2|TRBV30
CAWSIQGTGELFF
TGTGCCTGGAGTATACAGGGGACCGGGGAGCTGTTTTTT
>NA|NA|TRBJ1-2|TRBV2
CASSDRSRTPANYGYTF
TGTGCCAGCAGTGATCGTTCTAGGACACCAGCTAACTATGGCTACACCTTC
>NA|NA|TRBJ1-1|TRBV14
CASSELPGSEAFF
TGTGCCAGCAGCGAACTCCCCGGGAGTGAAGCTTTCTTT
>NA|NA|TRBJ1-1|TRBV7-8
CASSPRAGFGTEAFF
TGTGCCAGCAGCCCGAGAGCAGGGTTTGGGACTGAAGCTTTCTTT
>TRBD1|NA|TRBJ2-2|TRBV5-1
CASSPTTGGSTGELFF
TGCGCCAGCAGCCCAACAACAGGGGGATCCACCGGGGAGCTGTTTTTT
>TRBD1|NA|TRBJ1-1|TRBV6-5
CASSLDRGPTEAFF
TGTGCCAGCAGTCTAGACAGGGGGCCGACTGAAGCTTTCTTT
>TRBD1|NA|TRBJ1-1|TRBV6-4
CASRADRGMNTEAFF
TGTGCCAGCAGGGCCGACAGGGGTATGAACACTGAAGCTTTCTTT
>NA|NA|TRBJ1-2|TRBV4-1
CASSQDEQGYGYTF
TGCGCCAGCAGCCAGGACGAACAGGGCTATGGCTACACCTTC
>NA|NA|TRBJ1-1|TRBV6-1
CASSESGRPEAFF
TGTGCCAGCAGTGAAAGTGGGCGCCCGGAAGCTTTCTTT
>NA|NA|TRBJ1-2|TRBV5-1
CASSFTGINYGYTF
TGCGCCAGCAGCTTTACAGGGATAAACTATGGCTACACCTTC
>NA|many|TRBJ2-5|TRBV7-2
CASSLSRPEGTQYF
TGTGCCAGCAGCCTTAGTAGGCCCGAGGGGACCCAGTACTTC